Following are 31 T cell receptor beta chains from one sample sequenced in a study of blood T cells in healthy people across ages. Primed by a sample-barcoded 5' primer and a J-beta primer mix, a second PCR proceeded for about 7 to 12 cycles. TCRdb re-called the 5' RACE reads through MiXCR, storing one row per CDR3 protein. Of roughly 680,000 distinct CDR3 sequences in the sample, 40% to 65% were seen once. The sequenced sample was blood. These receptors were collected from a woman of 80 years or more in good health.

The J gene is TRBJ1-1, the V gene TRBV4-1; maybe TRBD1 (6 bases). The V gene lost 4 bases and the J gene lost 3 bases, with 21 bases spanning the gap. CDR1 MGHRA and CDR2 YSYEKL come from the germline V gene. This CDR3 has 17 residues. CDR3 in DNA: TGCGCCAGCAGCCGCGGACAGCCACTCGTAAAGGACACTGAAGCTTTCTTT. Encoded protein: CASSRGQPLVKDTEAFF.

A note on this clonotype: One end of the junction fails to match germline, which may point to a read error. The chain recombines TRBV27 with TRBJ1-6; TRBD1 aligns across 8 bases. The CDR3 is 14 amino acids. CDR1 is MNHEY, CDR2 SMNVEV, per germline (reference sequence). The CDR3 sequence is CASSFDRGNSPPHF. The CDR3 coding sequence is TGTGCCAGCAGTTTCGACAGGGGTAATTCACCCCCCCACTTT.

V is TRBV6-6 and J is TRBJ2-3; no clear D gene. V lost 8 bases and J lost 2, with 11 bases in between. Germline V CDR1 and CDR2: MNHNY, SVGAGI (reference sequence). The CDR3 has 13 amino acids. This CDR3 reads CASGTSFTDTQYF. The CDR3 nucleotides are TGTGCCAGCGGTACCTCATTCACAGATACGCAGTATTTT.

The rearrangement uses TRBV4-3 and TRBJ2-5, with 9 nucleotides matching TRBD2. The germline gives CDR1 LGHNA, CDR2 YSLEER. The V segment lost 1 base and the J segment 4 bases; nucleotides outside the gene matches: 10. There are 17 residues in the CDR3. CDR3 DNA: TGCGCCAGCAGCCAAGGGGCTAGCGGGAAACTTGGAGAGACCCAGTACTTC. It is translated as CASSQGASGKLGETQYF.

The gene calls are TRBV14 and TRBJ2-5; D possibly uses TRBD1 or TRBD2 (6 bases each). The DNA end is a closer match to TRBJ2-7, so the J assignment may be wrong. Germline V CDR1 and CDR2: SGHDN, FVKESK. This CDR3 contains 14 residues. CDR3 bases: TGTGCCAGCAGCCTCCTCGGGGGCGCGGGCGAGCAGTACTTC. Translating gives CASSLLGGAGEQYF.

This clonotype was counted a few times. The chain employs TRBV7-6 and TRBJ1-5; D gene uncertain. Germline CDR1 SGHVS, CDR2 FNYEAQ. V was clipped by 5 bases and J by 2 bases, with 10 bases between them. This CDR3 contains 14 residues. The CDR3 bases are TGTGCCAGCAGCGCCGACGGGGGCAATCAGCCCCAGCATTTT. Translation: CASSADGGNQPQHF.

The genes are TRBV27 and TRBJ1-1; D remains unclear. Between the trimmed V and J ends, which lost 7 bases and 6 bases, there was a span of 6 bases. Germline CDR1 MNHEY, CDR2 SMNVEV (reference sequence). The CDR3 sequence is 10 residues long. The CDR3 sequence is CASIGAEAFF. As DNA, the CDR3 is TGTGCCAGCATTGGGGCTGAAGCTTTCTTT.

This clonotype was seen only a few times. This rearrangement joins TRBV29-1 to TRBJ2-7; TRBD2 might be the D (6 bases). CDR1 is SQVTM and CDR2 is ANQGSEA in the germline V gene. The germline V and J ends were trimmed by 6 bases and 6 bases, with 18 bases remaining between them. The CDR3 has 13 residues. The chain's CDR3 is CSVEEPRGSEQYF. In DNA, the CDR3 is TGCAGCGTCGAGGAACCCCGGGGGTCCGAGCAGTACTTC.

The V and J genes are TRBV18 and TRBJ2-4; 9 bases match TRBD1. Trimming cost V 2 bases and J 0 bases; bases outside gene matches: 5. CDR1 is KGHSH, CDR2 LQKENI, per germline. The CDR3 runs to 17 residues. The DNA of the CDR3 is TGTGCCAGCTCACCATTGAGGACAGGGGTAGCCAAAAACATTCAGTACTTC. It specifies CASSPLRTGVAKNIQYF.

The table lists this clonotype with many counts. This chain joins TRBV11-2 and TRBJ2-5, with D maybe TRBD2 (6 bases). Trimming stripped 4 bases from V and 5 bases from J, with 23 bases between. The CDR3 is 17 residues long. CDR1 and CDR2 from the germline V gene are SGHAT and FQNNGV. The CDR3 loop reads CASSSLMSTSGGETQYF. CDR3 nucleotide sequence: TGTGCCAGCAGCTCCTTAATGTCGACTAGTGGGGGTGAGACCCAGTACTTC.

The sample holds many counts of this clonotype. The CDR3 protein is CAISGTSGTLNEQFF. CDR3 DNA: TGTGCCATCAGTGGGACGAGCGGGACACTCAATGAGCAGTTCTTC. This sequence joins TRBV10-3 and TRBJ2-1, with D possibly being TRBD2 (7 bases). This CDR3 is 15 amino acids long. Germline CDR1 is ENHRY and CDR2 is SYGVKD. The ends were cut back, 4 bases at V and 6 bases at J, with 16 bases in the middle.

A single count supports this clonotype. The chain carries TRBV15 and TRBJ2-3; possibly TRBD2 for D (6 bases). This CDR3 is 16 amino acids long. In germline, CDR1 is LNHNV, CDR2 YYDKDF (reference sequence). V was shortened by 1 base and J by 2 bases, with 13 bases between the two germline ends. The CDR3 sequence: CATSRVGGPHTDTQYF. Written as DNA, the CDR3 is TGTGCCACCAGCAGAGTAGGAGGGCCCCACACAGATACGCAGTATTTT.

On this clonotype itself: A clone one base away is much larger, so this may be a read error. The chain joins TRBV7-6 to TRBJ2-1; 10 nucleotides line up with TRBD1. J lost 7 bases, V lost 1 base, and 4 bases had no gene match. CDR3 length equals 15 residues. Germline values: CDR1 SGHVS, CDR2 FNYEAQ. The CDR3 DNA is TGTGCCAGCAGCTTAGGACAGGGGGCGGGAAATGAGCAGTTCTTC. It specifies CASSLGQGAGNEQFF.

This sequence joins TRBV20-1 and TRBJ1-2, with unresolved D. CDR1 is DFQATT, CDR2 SNEGSKA, per germline (reference sequence). Trimming removed 4 bases at V and 0 bases at J, with 9 bases between. The CDR3 contains 13 residues. The CDR3, as DNA: TGCAGTGCTAAGGGCGGAGCTAACTATGGCTACACCTTC. It yields the protein CSAKGGANYGYTF.

V gene TRBV6-5 combines with J gene TRBJ1-2; tentatively, D is TRBD1 (6 bases). V was clipped by 5 bases and J by 6 bases, with 19 bases between them. This CDR3 is 15 amino acids long. From germline, CDR1 is MNHEY and CDR2 SVGAGI. CDR3 DNA sequence: TGTGCCAGCAGTCGGATCACCGGGACATTTCATGGCTACACCTTC. Translated, it gives CASSRITGTFHGYTF.

This clonotype was detected many times. This chain links TRBV28 with TRBJ2-7, with D tentatively TRBD1 or TRBD2 (5 bases each). Germline V CDR1 and CDR2: MDHEN, SYDVKM. V gave up 7 bases and J gave up 4 bases, with 17 bases separating them. This CDR3 region has 14 residues. CDR3 amino acids: CASILDRDAYEQYF. The CDR3 region has the DNA TGTGCCAGCATCCTCGACCGGGACGCTTACGAGCAGTACTTC.

This clonotype was recorded at least ten times. The rearrangement joins TRBV20-1 to TRBJ2-3, with TRBD2 identical over 14 bases. The germline gives CDR1 DFQATT, CDR2 SNEGSKA (reference sequence). J was trimmed by 3 bases and V by 3 bases; bases with no gene match: 8. The CDR3 has 17 residues. The CDR3 sequence: CSARLGTSGSLTDTQYF. In nucleotides, the CDR3 is TGCAGTGCTAGGCTGGGGACTAGCGGGAGTTTGACAGATACGCAGTATTTT.

The rearrangement joins TRBV6-5 to TRBJ2-5; 9 nucleotides match TRBD1. The CDR3 has 14 residues. Germline assignment: CDR1 MNHEY and CDR2 SVGAGI. V lost 6 bases, J lost 11 bases, and 13 bases stayed unmatched. This chain's CDR3 is CASRSGTGRYEQYF. CDR3 bases: TGTGCCAGCAGGAGCGGGACAGGGAGGTATGAGCAGTACTTC.

This clonotype was counted a single time. The rearrangement links TRBV7-7 to TRBJ1-5; possibly TRBD1 for D (5 bases). This CDR3 spans 16 amino acids. Between the trimmed V and J ends, which lost 5 bases and 4 bases, there was a span of 18 bases. Per germline, CDR1 SSHAT and CDR2 FNYEAQ (reference sequence). Here the CDR3 DNA reads TGTGCCAGCAGCCGCGGGTGGCAGGGCAAAAATCAGCCCCAGCATTTT. Amino acid sequence: CASSRGWQGKNQPQHF.

This clonotype was seen ten or more times. The chain combines TRBV20-1 with TRBJ2-1; D may be TRBD1 (6 bases). Trimming removed 3 bases from V and 5 bases from J, with 14 bases in between. From germline, CDR1 is DFQATT and CDR2 SNEGSKA (reference sequence). The CDR3 extends over 14 amino acids. The CDR3 DNA follows: TGCAGTGCTAGGAGGAGGACAGAGAACAATGAGCAGTTCTTC. Translation gives CSARRRTENNEQFF.

A few counts support this clonotype. With a much larger clone just one base away, this may be a read error. CDR3 DNA: TGCGCCAGCGAACCGGGACTAGCGGGACGAGAGCAGTACTTC. Translating it yields CASEPGLAGREQYF. The chain has TRBV4-1 and TRBJ2-7; 13 bases are a match to TRBD2. Germline lookup yields CDR1 MGHRA and CDR2 YSYEKL. V gave up 8 bases and J gave up 7 bases; unmatched junction bases: 8. The CDR3 length is 14 residues.

This clonotype has a handful of counts. The chain links TRBV6-1 to TRBJ1-5; 8 bases line up with TRBD1. The V gene end was trimmed by 3 bases and the J gene end by 15 bases; junction bases not matched to a gene: 19. The length of the CDR3 is 16 residues. CDR1 and CDR2 from the germline V gene are MNHNS and SASEGT. The DNA of the CDR3 is TGTGCCAGCAGTGAGCCCTCAGGGGGCGGAATCTGGGGGAGGCATTTT. It yields the protein CASSEPSGGGIWGRHF.

This rearrangement joins TRBV24-1 to TRBJ1-5; 8 positions agree with TRBD1. This CDR3 has 17 residues. The trim removed 3 bases at V and 5 bases at J, leaving 11 bases unmatched. CDR1 is KGHDR, CDR2 SFDVKD, per germline. CDR3 protein: CATSDQGAQGLDQPQHF. CDR3 in DNA: TGTGCCACCAGTGATCAGGGGGCGCAAGGATTGGATCAGCCCCAGCATTTT.

The genes are TRBV12-3 or TRBV12-4 and TRBJ2-7; no clear D gene. There are 12 residues in the CDR3. Trimming took 7 bases from V and 2 from J, leaving 9 bases between them. The CDR3 DNA reads TGTGCCAGCAACAAAGGAACCTACGAGCAGTACTTC. It is translated as CASNKGTYEQYF.

This clonotype showed up many times. The rearrangement links TRBV5-1 to TRBJ2-3, with TRBD1 matching over 10 bases. The germline V gene encodes CDR1 SGHRS and CDR2 YFSETQ. The CDR3 has 15 amino acids. The ends lost 4 bases at V and 6 bases at J; junction bases unmatched: 8. This CDR3 reads CASSTPTGGADTQYF. DNA of the CDR3: TGCGCCAGCAGCACCCCGACAGGGGGCGCGGATACGCAGTATTTT.

The chain combines TRBV2 with TRBJ1-3; D unresolved. Deletions cut 7 bases from V and 3 bases from J, with 19 bases between. Germline-derived CDR1 and CDR2 are SNHLY and FYNNEI. The CDR3 is 16 amino acids. CDR3 sequence: CASNIPGTSDGNTIYF. The CDR3 DNA reads as TGTGCCAGCAACATTCCGGGCACATCGGATGGAAACACCATATATTTT.

The rearrangement links TRBV28 to TRBJ2-2, with D tentatively TRBD2 (7 bases). CDR3 length: 15 residues. Germline-derived CDR1 and CDR2 are MDHEN and SYDVKM. The CDR3 nucleotides read TGTGCTACCTTAAGAGGGGGGGCCGGGACCGGGGAGCTGTTTTTT. Protein product: CATLRGGAGTGELFF. Full variable domain (outside the CDR3, taken from reference TRBV28 and TRBJ2-2): DVKVTQSSRYLVKRTGEKVFLECVQDMDHENMFWYRQDPGLGLRLIYFSYDVKMKEKGDIPEGYSVSREKKERFSLILESASTNQTSMYLCATLRGGAGTGELFFGEGSRLTVL.

The chain recombines TRBV2 with TRBJ2-1; D is possibly TRBD1 (6 bases). Germline values: CDR1 SNHLY, CDR2 FYNNEI. V was clipped by 6 bases and J by 4 bases, with 10 bases between them. This CDR3 has 13 amino acids. CDR3 DNA sequence: TGTGCCAGCAGGGCAACAGGGTACAATGAGCAGTTCTTC. Encoded protein: CASRATGYNEQFF.

Ten or more counts support this clonotype. The rearrangement joins TRBV7-2 to TRBJ1-6; D unclear. In germline, CDR1 is SGHTA, CDR2 FQGNSA. The CDR3 consists of 11 residues. Trimming stripped 1 base from V and 10 bases from J, with 2 bases between. CDR3 loop: CASSLDSPLHF. The CDR3 DNA reads as TGTGCCAGCAGCTTAGACTCACCCCTCCACTTT. The whole variable domain, filled in from reference TRBV7-2 and TRBJ1-6, reads GAGVSQSPSNKVTEKGKDVELRCDPISGHTALYWYRQSLGQGLEFLIYFQGNSAPDKSGLPSDRFSAERTGGSVSTLTIQRTQQEDSAVYLCASSLDSPLHFGNGTRLTVT.

The chain links TRBV7-9 to TRBJ1-1; D unclear. Germline V gives CDR1 SEHNR, CDR2 FQNEAQ (reference sequence). V was trimmed by 5 bases and J by 4 bases, leaving 11 bases between them. The CDR3 consists of 13 residues. CDR3 DNA sequence: TGTGCCAGCAGCCCCTCGGTTGGCACTGAAGCTTTCTTT. Translating it yields CASSPSVGTEAFF.

The V gene is TRBV2, the J gene TRBJ1-2; D is possibly TRBD1 (6 bases). This CDR3 is built from 13 residues. The germline V gene encodes CDR1 SNHLY and CDR2 FYNNEI. The germline V and J ends were trimmed by 7 bases and 6 bases, with 15 bases remaining between them. CDR3 in amino acids: CASNRDTENGYTF. In nucleotides, the CDR3 is TGTGCCAGCAACAGGGACACTGAAAATGGCTACACCTTC.